This T cell receptor (beta chain) emerged from a study of blood T cell repertoires in COVID-19. Background on the study: There were acute and convalescent COVID-19 samples, and they came from the United States, Italy and Spain. Sources were T cells, B-cell-depleted T cells, or PBMCs; the material itself was cDNA or gDNA.

The authors' processing: Reference gene primer amplification yielded estimated nucleated cell counts. Some clones are missing from TCRdb's copy, which holds only in-frame ones; the method was immunoSEQ multiplex PCR. V and J calls and clone size are copied from that table; D and trimming were computed from the DNA. The data show around 170,000 clones, around 87% seen once. V lost 8 bases to trimming and J lost 7 bases, with 16 bases between them. The CDR3 is 13 residues long. CDR1 SNHLY and CDR2 FYNNEI come from the germline V gene. A Seattle source enrolled patients during active infection and followed them longitudinally.

Sequenced material: peripheral blood. The origin of this receptor is a man in his 60s with COVID-19, enrolled during active disease. The rearrangement uses TRBV2 and TRBJ2-3, with a tentative D call TRBD1 (5 bases). The CDR3 DNA sequence: TGTGCCAGCGCTATATTACAGGAGAATACGCAGTATTTT. Translation: CASAILQENTQYF.